This T cell receptor beta chain came from a study of identical twins. Regarding the study as a whole: Out-of-frame beta chain sequences displayed weaker excess sharing between twins. Out-of-frame TCR alpha sharing observed in monozygotic twins exceeded model estimates. The study based its conclusions on cross-sectional statistical analysis and did not follow the same donors.

A remark on this clonotype: Its antigen is undetermined.

Trimming removed 5 bases from V and 6 bases from J; junction bases left unmatched: 8. There are 14 residues in the CDR3. cDNA carried unique molecular identifiers, and a universal primer site was added by template switching. TCRdb reanalysed the 5' RACE reads using MiXCR and keeps one entry per CDR3 protein. The data contain about 890,000 distinct CDR3 sequences, 9% to 15% of them singletons. This sample was shared with a second study, whose subject was yellow fever vaccine responses in identical twins.

V and J are TRBV12-3 or TRBV12-4 and TRBJ1-2; 8 bases match TRBD1. Material for sequencing was PBMCs. This clonotype was obtained from a woman under 30 in good health. CDR3 protein: CASSQDRAFNGYTF. The CDR3 DNA reads as TGTGCCAGCAGTCAGGACAGGGCATTTAATGGCTACACCTTC.